The T cell receptor beta chain under discussion was sequenced for a study of regulatory T cells in long-lasting Graves disease. Arm-PCR of CDR3 regions and iRepertoire HTBI primers were used to build TCR beta libraries. TCRdb itself ran the multiplex PCR reads through MiXCR, one entry per CDR3 protein. The sample has approximately 350,000 distinct CDR3 sequences, 15% to 20% seen once. Regarding the study as a whole: There was favoring of TRBV28, TRBJ1-2 and TRBJ2-5 in persistent disease.

As for time point: newly diagnosed GD, antithyroid drugs for less than 3 months. The TCR library was made from RNA extracted from PBMCs. Germline V lookup: CDR1 SGHRS, CDR2 YFSETQ. CDR3 size: 13 residues. Deletions cut 4 bases from V and 12 bases from J, with 14 bases between. This clonotype has a count of ten or more. As yet, its antigen is unknown. A further study also used this sample, focusing on T cells in Graves' hyperthyroidism and ophthalmopathy.

The gene calls are TRBV5-1 and TRBJ1-6; the D gene is possibly TRBD1 (5 bases). Here the sequenced sample was peripheral blood mononuclear cells (PBMCs), taken at new diagnosis, from a patient treated with antithyroid drugs. The sequence was collected from a woman aged 18-30 years with Graves disease. The CDR3 here is CASSLGTAEPLHF. The CDR3 DNA reads as TGCGCCAGCAGCCTCGGGACCGCAGAACCCCTCCACTTT.